The 10 T cell receptor beta chains given below trace back to one sample, sequenced in a study of T-cell reconstitution after alpha-beta-depleted transplantation in children. Unique molecular identifiers were incorporated during preparation of the TCRbeta library. TCRdb independently ran MiXCR on the PCR reads; one entry per CDR3 protein. The sample lists about 470,000 distinct CDR3 sequences; around 46% were seen once. Sequenced here: PBMCs, sampled before TCRalphabeta/CD19-depleted stem cell transplant. The receptors were sampled from a girl aged 2 to 10 with aplastic anemia, due to receive a stem cell transplant.

In its sample, this clonotype was seen a few times. The chain is built from TRBV12-3 or TRBV12-4 and TRBJ1-5; 8 positions agree with TRBD1. CDR3 length equals 16 residues. Losses at the gene ends were 6 bases for V and 4 bases for J; bases not matched to a gene: 11. The CDR3 bases are TGTGCCAGCAGCCAAGCGGGGACAGGATCAAATCAGCCCCAGCATTTT. This translates into CASSQAGTGSNQPQHF.

The rearrangement joins TRBV12-3 or TRBV12-4 to TRBJ2-5; TRBD1 is a possible D gene (7 bases). V was trimmed by 6 bases and J by 9 bases, leaving 23 bases between them. This CDR3 is 15 amino acids long. This CDR3 reads CASSPGGAGGAAQYF. The DNA for the CDR3 is TGTGCCAGCAGCCCAGGGGGAGCGGGCGGAGCGGCCCAGTACTTC.

J is TRBJ2-7 and V is TRBV18, with 8 bases aligning to TRBD1. The CDR3 has 14 amino acids. The J segment lost 2 bases and the V segment lost 5 bases, leaving 5 bases of the junction unmatched. The V gene's germline CDR1 is KGHSH and CDR2 LQKENI. CDR3 sequence reads: CASSATGGPYEQYF. CDR3 coding DNA: TGTGCCAGCTCAGCAACAGGGGGGCCCTACGAGCAGTACTTC.

The table lists this clonotype with many counts. CDR3 in DNA: TGCAGTGCTAGAGCACAGGGATTCGAGCAGTACTTC. Its translation is CSARAQGFEQYF. The rearrangement uses TRBV20-1 and TRBJ2-7, with D possibly TRBD1 on 6 matching bases. Deletions cut 1 base from V and 6 bases from J, with 10 bases between. This CDR3 contains 12 residues. Germline V gene sequence: CDR1 DFQATT, CDR2 SNEGSKA (reference sequence).

This clonotype was counted ten times or more. The V and J genes are TRBV20-1 and TRBJ2-1; 9 bases map to TRBD1. CDR1 and CDR2 (germline): DFQATT, SNEGSKA (reference sequence). This CDR3 has 14 residues. V was pared by 5 bases and J by 9 bases, with 11 bases of the junction left unmatched. The CDR3 protein is CSARQLTGGSEQFF. The DNA for the CDR3 is TGCAGTGCTCGGCAGCTAACAGGGGGCTCTGAGCAGTTCTTC.

CDR3 coding DNA: TGTGCCAGCAGCCGCGGCCGGGACAGGGTGCCGAACACTGAAGCTTTCTTT. Amino acid sequence: CASSRGRDRVPNTEAFF. This chain uses TRBV11-2 with TRBJ1-1; 9 bases are shared with TRBD1. Germline V CDR1 and CDR2: SGHAT, FQNNGV. V lost 5 bases and J lost 1; bases outside the gene matches: 11. The CDR3 consists of 17 residues.

This chain links TRBV5-1 with TRBJ2-1; 10 nucleotides line up with TRBD2. Trimming took 8 bases from V and 9 from J; bases not matched to a gene: 5. Per the germline V gene, CDR1 is SGHRS and CDR2 is YFSETQ. The CDR3 has 12 residues. CDR3 in amino acids: CASTTSGIEQFF. In DNA, the CDR3 is TGCGCCAGTACAACTAGCGGGATTGAGCAGTTCTTC. The whole variable domain, filled in from reference TRBV5-1 and TRBJ2-1, reads KAGVTQTPRYLIKTRGQQVTLSCSPISGHRSVSWYQQTPGQGLQFLFEYFSETQRNKGNFPGRFSGRQFSNSRSEMNVSTLELGDSALYLCASTTSGIEQFFGPGTRLTVL.

The chain combines TRBV27 with TRBJ2-7, with TRBD2 identical over 14 bases. CDR3 length: 14 residues. The germline gives CDR1 MNHEY, CDR2 SMNVEV (reference sequence). Trimming removed 6 bases from V and 6 bases from J; junction bases left unmatched: 4. CDR3 amino acids: CASSHGLAGGEQYF. In DNA form, the CDR3 reads TGTGCCAGCAGCCATGGACTAGCGGGAGGCGAGCAGTACTTC.

J is TRBJ2-7 and V is TRBV2; D unclear. Germline values: CDR1 SNHLY, CDR2 FYNNEI. V lost 6 bases, J lost 0 bases, and 9 bases lay in between. CDR3 length: 13 amino acids. The CDR3 DNA follows: TGTGCCAGCAGCGGGCTCAACTCCTACGAGCAGTACTTC. Protein product: CASSGLNSYEQYF.

This clonotype has a handful of counts. The rearrangement joins TRBV15 to TRBJ2-5, with D perhaps TRBD1 (6 bases). The CDR3 runs to 15 residues. Trimming stripped 3 bases from V and 5 bases from J, with 16 bases between. From germline, CDR1 is LNHNV and CDR2 YYDKDF (reference sequence). Here the CDR3 DNA reads TGTGCCACCAGCAGCCTTCAGGGGAGTTTGGAGACCCAGTACTTC. It specifies CATSSLQGSLETQYF.